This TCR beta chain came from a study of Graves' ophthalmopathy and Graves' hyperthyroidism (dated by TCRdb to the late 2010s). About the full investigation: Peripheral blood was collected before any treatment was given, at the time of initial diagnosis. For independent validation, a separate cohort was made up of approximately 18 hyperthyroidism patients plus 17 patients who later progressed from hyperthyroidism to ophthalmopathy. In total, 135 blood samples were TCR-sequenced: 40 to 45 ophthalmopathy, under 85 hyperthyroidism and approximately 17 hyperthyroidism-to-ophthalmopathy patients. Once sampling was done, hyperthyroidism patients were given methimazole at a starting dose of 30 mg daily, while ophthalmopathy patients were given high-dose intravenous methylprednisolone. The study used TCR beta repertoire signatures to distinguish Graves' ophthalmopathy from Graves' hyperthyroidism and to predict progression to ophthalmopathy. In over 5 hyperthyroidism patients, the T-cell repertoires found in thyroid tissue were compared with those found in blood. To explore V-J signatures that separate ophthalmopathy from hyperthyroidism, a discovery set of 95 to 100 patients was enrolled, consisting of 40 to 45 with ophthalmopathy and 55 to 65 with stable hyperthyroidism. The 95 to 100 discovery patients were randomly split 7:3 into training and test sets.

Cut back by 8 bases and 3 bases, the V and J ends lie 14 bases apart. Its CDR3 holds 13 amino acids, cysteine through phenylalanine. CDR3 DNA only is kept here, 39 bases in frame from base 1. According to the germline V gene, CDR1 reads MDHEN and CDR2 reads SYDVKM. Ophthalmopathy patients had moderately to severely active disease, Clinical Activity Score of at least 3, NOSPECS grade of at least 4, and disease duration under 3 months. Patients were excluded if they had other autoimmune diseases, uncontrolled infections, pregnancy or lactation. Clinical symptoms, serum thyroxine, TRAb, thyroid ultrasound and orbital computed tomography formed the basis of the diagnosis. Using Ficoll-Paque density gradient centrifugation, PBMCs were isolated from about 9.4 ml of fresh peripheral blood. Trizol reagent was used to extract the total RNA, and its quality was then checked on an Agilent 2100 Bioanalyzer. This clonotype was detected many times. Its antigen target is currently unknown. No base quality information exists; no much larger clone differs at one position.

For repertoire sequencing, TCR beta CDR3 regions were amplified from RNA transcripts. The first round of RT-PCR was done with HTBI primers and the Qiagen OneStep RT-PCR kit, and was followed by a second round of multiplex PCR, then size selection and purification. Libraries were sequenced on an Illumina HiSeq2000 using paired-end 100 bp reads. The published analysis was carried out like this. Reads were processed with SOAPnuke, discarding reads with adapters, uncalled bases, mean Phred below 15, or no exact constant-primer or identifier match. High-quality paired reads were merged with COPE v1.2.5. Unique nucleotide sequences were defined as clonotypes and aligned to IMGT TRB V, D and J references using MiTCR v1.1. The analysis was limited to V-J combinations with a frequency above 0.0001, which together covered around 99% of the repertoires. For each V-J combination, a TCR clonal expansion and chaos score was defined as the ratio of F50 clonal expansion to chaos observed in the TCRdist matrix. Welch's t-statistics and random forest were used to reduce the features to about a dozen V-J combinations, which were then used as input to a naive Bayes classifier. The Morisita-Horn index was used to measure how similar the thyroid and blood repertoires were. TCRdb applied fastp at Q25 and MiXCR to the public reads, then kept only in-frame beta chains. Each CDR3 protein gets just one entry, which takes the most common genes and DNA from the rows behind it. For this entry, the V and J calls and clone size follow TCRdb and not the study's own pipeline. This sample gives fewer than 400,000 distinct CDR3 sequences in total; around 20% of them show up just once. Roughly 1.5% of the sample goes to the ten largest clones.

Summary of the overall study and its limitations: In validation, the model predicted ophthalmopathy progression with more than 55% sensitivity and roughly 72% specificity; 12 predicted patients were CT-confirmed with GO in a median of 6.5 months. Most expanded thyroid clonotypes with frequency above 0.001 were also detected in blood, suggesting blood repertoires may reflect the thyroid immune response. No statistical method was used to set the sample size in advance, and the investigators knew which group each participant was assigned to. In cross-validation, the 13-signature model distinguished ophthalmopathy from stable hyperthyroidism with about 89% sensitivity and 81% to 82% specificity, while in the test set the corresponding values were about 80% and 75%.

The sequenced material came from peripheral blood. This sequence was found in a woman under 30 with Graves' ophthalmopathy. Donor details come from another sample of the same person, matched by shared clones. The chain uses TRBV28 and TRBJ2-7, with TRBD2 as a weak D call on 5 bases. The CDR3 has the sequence CASRPAGIYEQYF. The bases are TGTGCCAGCCGCCCCGCCGGGATCTACGAGCAGTACTTC.